This entry lists 3 T cell receptor beta chains sequenced from one sample in a study of beta chain features in type 1 diabetes. Study findings and constraints: A moderate, significant TCRB CDR3 shortening appeared in type 1 diabetes across four CD4+ subsets.

As every portion of the isolated RNA was reverse transcribed, the sequencing read expressed TCRB transcripts. Some clones are missing from TCRdb's copy, which holds only in-frame ones; the method was immunoSEQ multiplex PCR. Found here are around 160,000 clones, 7% to 9.5% of them singletons; the top ten hold under 0.75%. The antigens for these receptors are not known. Sample: central memory CD4+ T cells from blood. The origin of the receptors is a woman aged 25 to 45 with type 1 diabetes.

This clone was picked up a small number of times. The V and J genes are TRBV28 and TRBJ1-5; weak D call: TRBD1 (6 bases). CDR3 size: 14 residues. The V gene lost 3 bases and the J gene lost 7 bases, with 13 bases spanning the gap. The germline CDR1 and CDR2 sequences are MDHEN and SYDVKM. DNA of the CDR3: TGTGCCAGCAGTTTTCTACAGGGTGGACAGCCCCAGCATTTT. The encoded protein is CASSFLQGGQPQHF.

A few counts support this clone. V usage is TRBV4-1 and J usage is TRBJ2-5; TRBD2 matches 9 bases. The V and J ends lost 4 bases and 1 base, in that order; junction bases with no gene match: 4. Germline CDR1 and CDR2: MGHRA and YSYEKL. This CDR3 is 15 amino acids long. The CDR3 DNA is TGCGCCAGCAGCCCCTATAGCGGGAGCCAAGAGACCCAGTACTTC. Translation: CASSPYSGSQETQYF.

This sequence joins TRBV2 and TRBJ2-1, with TRBD2 matching over 8 bases. J gave up 5 bases and V 6 bases, and 9 bases lay outside the gene matches. The CDR3 sequence is 15 residues long. Germline CDR1 is SNHLY and CDR2 is FYNNEI. This chain's CDR3 is CASRPTSGVDNEQFF. The DNA of the CDR3 is TGTGCCAGCAGACCCACTAGCGGAGTCGACAATGAGCAGTTCTTC. The full variable domain, its missing parts supplied by reference TRBV2 and TRBJ2-1, is EPEVTQTPSHQVTQMGQEVILRCVPISNHLYFYWYRQILGQKVEFLVSFYNNEISEKSEIFDDQFSVERPDGSNFTLKIRSTKLEDSAMYFCASRPTSGVDNEQFFGPGTRLTVL.